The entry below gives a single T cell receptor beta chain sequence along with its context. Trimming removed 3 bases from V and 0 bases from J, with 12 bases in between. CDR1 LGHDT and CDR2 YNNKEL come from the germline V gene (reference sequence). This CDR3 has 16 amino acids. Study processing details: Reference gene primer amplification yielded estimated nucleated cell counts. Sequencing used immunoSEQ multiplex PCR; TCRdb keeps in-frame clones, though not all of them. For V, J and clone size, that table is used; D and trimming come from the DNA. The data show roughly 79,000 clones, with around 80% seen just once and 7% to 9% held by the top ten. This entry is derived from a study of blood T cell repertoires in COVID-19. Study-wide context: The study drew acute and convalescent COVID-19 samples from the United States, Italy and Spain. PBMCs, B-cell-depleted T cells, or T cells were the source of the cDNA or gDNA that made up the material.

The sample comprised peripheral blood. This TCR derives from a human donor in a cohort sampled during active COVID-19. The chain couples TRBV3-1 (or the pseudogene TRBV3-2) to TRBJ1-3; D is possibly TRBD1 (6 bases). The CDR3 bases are TGTGCCAGCAGCCATCATACAGGGAGCTCTGGAAACACCATATATTTT. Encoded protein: CASSHHTGSSGNTIYF.